The entry below gives a single T cell receptor beta chain sequence along with its context. The antigen remains undetermined. Germline-derived CDR1 and CDR2 are LNHDA and SQIVND (reference sequence). The CDR3 sequence is 14 residues long. V lost 8 bases and J 0 bases, leaving 11 bases between the germline ends. The source of the sample is a study of shared clonotypes between healthy human individuals. General observations from the study: A limitation of the genetic and exposure-history diversity represented arose from few donors.

Ten immunoSEQ deep assay plates served to sequence unsorted PBMC DNA. Authors' data handling: Filtering differed since immunoSEQ provided only junctions, with no quality scores. The protocol was immunoSEQ multiplex PCR, while the TCRdb copy is restricted to in-frame clones and leaves out a portion. V and J calls and clone size follow that table, whereas D and trimming were derived from the DNA. The sample shows about 490,000 clones, approximately 80% of them seen only once. HIV-negative, healthy adults without recent acute infections or vaccinations were the donors. Sequencing used PBMCs. This sequence originates from a woman aged 40-49 years in good health. Some clones in this sample may be carry-over from other donors' samples. This chain uses TRBV19 with TRBJ2-1; D not certain. The DNA of the CDR3 is TGTGCCAGTTCTACTTGGAGCTCCTACAATGAGCAGTTCTTC. Its translation: CASSTWSSYNEQFF.